This TCR beta chain is drawn from a study of cytomegalovirus exposure and HLA in healthy donors (dated by TCRdb to 2017 to 2019). In the study overall: In an earlier analysis of 587 of the donors, less than 350 Gb of sequence data and 117 million unique TCR beta sequences from about 180 million T cells were reported. In the later analysis, no new phenotypic data were used to find candidate immune exposures; instead, reliance was placed on TCR beta sequences and their occurrence across donors. Besides the first cohort of approximately 710 subjects, a separate validation cohort made up of some 110 different subjects was used. The aim of the study was to test whether cataloging public T cell receptors could identify signatures of past pathogen exposure. Genome-wide SNP genotypes for about 55% of the roughly 670 donors were used in a later genetic analysis, which treated that subset as a discovery cohort. Approximately 310 gigabases of sequencing data and tens of millions of unique TCR sequences were included in an early release covering under 650 HLA-typed donors. The study used immunosequencing to profile the T cell repertoires of approximately 690 subjects and linked those repertoires to cytomegalovirus serostatus. Of the roughly 410 genotyped donors, roughly 80% were placed in the genetic ancestry cluster associated with self-reported Caucasian donors. Several DR-DQ haplotypes were treated as single units for association and clustering because of strong linkage in the cohort. The study combined high-throughput TCR immunosequencing, statistical association of individual TCRs with disease status, and machine learning to predict cytomegalovirus infection status. Class I and class II HLA loci were covered by the typing at four-digit resolution. Typing coverage differed by locus: A, B, C, DRB1 and DQB1 were typed in about 620-640 donors, DQA1 in 500 to 550, DPA1 in 600 to 610, and DPB1 in roughly 450. To study patterns of TCR occurrence, a later analysis re-analyzed previously published TCR beta repertoires from 600 to 750 donors and added high-resolution HLA genotyping. An earlier analysis of more than 450 of the donors used high-throughput TCR beta sequencing to judge whether each TCR beta V gene segment behaved as functional or pseudogenic. All discovery cohort repertoires had been generated using a single sequencing platform. Donor age, sex, ethnicity and CMV serostatus were compiled together with the repertoire data. On average, about 240,000 unique TCR beta nucleotide sequences were sequenced per donor among 300 to 500 genotyped donors of the cohort, with roughly 20% of those sequences being non-productive.

Library generation was performed with the immunoSEQ multiplex PCR assay. A mixture of 60 forward primers for TCR Vbeta segments and 13 reverse primers for TCR Jbeta segments was used in the multiplex PCR. A multiplex PCR assay on genomic DNA amplified the CDR3 region of rearranged TCR beta genes. The amplified TCR beta libraries were sequenced on the Illumina HiSeq System as 87-base-pair reads. Per the source publication's procedure: Across the 670 or so repertoires, a later analysis counted some 81 million unique TCR beta chains, some 11 million of which were shared by at least two donors. Raw reads were error-corrected and collapsed into unique sequences with a nearest-neighbor algorithm that merged closely related sequences to remove PCR and sequencing errors. CDR3 sequences were aligned to IMGT reference sequences to assign V, D and J gene segments. Each retained sequence needed at least a six-nucleotide match to both a V gene segment and a J gene segment. A rearrangement was called productive if the CDR3 had no stop codons and remained in frame with V and J, and every other rearrangement was called non-productive. Following IMGT convention, CDR3 was defined as the stretch from the second conserved V-encoded cysteine up to the conserved J-encoded phenylalanine. The earlier analysis of some 580 of the donors excluded any sequence lacking an unambiguous match to a single V gene segment. An earlier analysis of 450 to 650 of the donors called V segments functional above 56.7% productive rearrangements and segregating when the between-donor standard deviation exceeded 5%. A statistical classification framework was developed to diagnose cytomegalovirus status using the catalog of TCR beta chain sequences. In a later analysis, TCR nucleotide sequences were compared against IMGT/GENE-DB human TR gene sequences so that V and J genes could be assigned. In a later analysis, CDR3 sequences and most-parsimonious VDJ recombination scenarios were assigned using the TCRdist pipeline. In a later analysis, each TCR beta chain was defined by its CDR3 amino acid sequence together with its V-gene family, and reads without a unique V-gene family were excluded. In a later analysis, 450 to 600 highly shared, low-generation-probability nucleotide sequences were removed to address suspected cross-contamination and a sequencing artifact. In a later analysis, a clonal expansion index was calculated for each public chain from normalized within-repertoire ranks of inferred template counts. In a later analysis, generation probabilities were computed with a VDJ recombination model fitted to out-of-frame rearrangements, and the resulting probabilities were checked against IGoR. In a later analysis, TCR-TCR, TCR-HLA and TCR-CMV co-occurrence was scored with hypergeometric tests, and a repertoire-size bias correction was applied to TCR pairs. False discovery rates were estimated in a later analysis by permuting HLA or CMV assignments 20 times. In a later analysis, co-occurring TCRs were grouped using DBSCAN, and TCRdist sequence similarity was added for clustering within HLA-allele-positive subsets. Repertoires with fewer than 30,000 or more than 120,000 public chains, plus five repertoires with anomalous nucleotide sharing, were excluded from co-occurrence clustering. In TCRdb, the immuneACCESS table is reduced to in-frame sequences with V and J assigned. These tables do not hold every clone; where another copy was compared, an unresolved V gene accounts for under half, and the others remain unexplained. V and J calls and clone size are those listed in that table; D and trimming were worked out from the DNA. In all, the sample holds about 190,000 clones, and 81% of those were seen once. The top ten constitute 3.8% of the sample.

The germline V gene (reference sequence) provides CDR1 GTSNPN and CDR2 SVGIG. The CDR3 contains 11 residues, cysteine and phenylalanine counted. Left in the record is the CDR3 DNA by itself, 33 bases read in frame from the first base. The V end loses 1 base and the J end loses 11 bases, and a stretch of 12 bases separates them. In total, 630 or so healthy bone marrow donors made up the cohort. All cohort members were sampled while nominally healthy, although unrecorded immune exposures were likely present. The donor was CMV seronegative and was included in the group of approximately 350 seronegative cohort members. Each donor provided a peripheral blood sample, and peripheral blood mononuclear cells were used for TCR beta sequencing. Genomic DNA was extracted from the blood cell samples with the Qiagen DNeasy Blood Extraction Kit. What the study reported, not specific to this receptor: In an earlier analysis of 587 of the donors, most TCR beta V segments appeared in productive rearrangements about 87% or about 30% of the time, broadly matching IMGT annotations. Because counts were too low, roughly 18 rarely observed V segments, including chromosome 9 orphons, were left out of the earlier analysis of about 500 of the donors. Across donors, most TCR sequences were observed very rarely, whereas some public TCRs were present in many individuals. The classifier was reported to diagnose cytomegalovirus status with high specificity and sensitivity in both the original cohort and the validation cohort. The authors suggested that the approach could potentially be extended to other disease states and immunological phenotypes. A further reported finding was that TCR beta sequences accurately predicted the HLA-A and HLA-B alleles for most subjects in the first cohort. A later analysis found that most CMV-associated TCR beta chains appeared HLA-restricted, with HLA associations seemingly driven largely by CMV exposure. According to a later genetic analysis, donors in an Asian-associated ancestry cluster had fewer N-insertions in productive TCRs than the approximately 630-donor mean. The cohort was sequenced for TCR beta chains only, and without alpha or paired-chain data the features that could be detected were limited. At a false discovery rate of 0.05, a later analysis linked about 17,000 TCR beta sequences to specific HLA alleles. In the study, some 160 TCR beta chains were listed as associated with cytomegalovirus. A later analysis found that TCR association rates varied across HLA loci, with DRB1 alleles showing the most associated TCRs and HLA-C alleles the fewest. Because HLA typing was unavailable for some donors at each locus, only the typed subset was used in association tests. The 87-base-pair reads could not distinguish some IMGT-functional V segments, including TRBV6-2 and TRBV6-3, so those segments were excluded. A cluster of highly shared sequence variants was judged likely to be a technical artifact of the sequencing pipeline. A few of the identified cytomegalovirus-associated TCR beta chains were confirmed in vitro to be specific for cytomegalovirus antigens. In a later genetic analysis, a missense DCLRE1C variant was associated with V-gene and J-gene trimming of TCR beta chains, and the association was replicated in an independent cohort. The only immune exposure information available for the cohort was CMV serostatus. In a later analysis, HLA-associated TCR beta chains showed more clonal expansion and lower generation probabilities than non-associated chains that were equally common. Several of the top co-occurrence clusters appeared to be linked to parvovirus B19, influenza, CMV and Epstein-Barr virus, according to a later analysis. Presence/absence analyses assumed roughly uniform sequencing depth across donors, an assumption that may not hold. Correlated functional status among segregating V segments might be attributable to linkage disequilibrium, but an unknown experimental factor could not be ruled out. When HLA alleles, especially DR and DQ, strongly co-occurred, TCR associations were difficult to assign to individual alleles.

Comments on this clone: Its antigen remains unidentified. Per-base qualities were not stored, and no clone one base away is much larger.

The receptor was derived from a man aged 50-60 years in good health and CMV-seronegative. Input material: PBMCs. The chain is made from TRBV30 and TRBJ2-7, with a weak D call of TRBD2 (6 bases match). The DNA sequence is given as TGTGCCTGGAGTGACGGACTAAGAAAGTACTTC. Its protein is CAWSDGLRKYF.